The entry that follows covers one TCR beta chain sequence. Its antigen is not identified. This CDR3 comprises 14 residues. Sequencing used immunoSEQ multiplex PCR; TCRdb keeps in-frame clones, though not all of them. The sample shows 57,000 or so clones, about 81% of them seen only once. Following an approximately eleven-day culture, CD4+ T cells were purified. Of the BNT162b2 and mRNA-1273 vaccines, participants received two doses of one or the other. Vaccinated participants had no history of SARS-CoV-2 infection and tested negative for nucleocapsid antibodies. Half-medium replacement with IL-2 medium occurred on days 3 and 7. The sample belongs to a study of vaccination effects on CD4 cells after COVID-19. Study context: It was a median of 72 days after the second dose that post-vaccine samples were obtained.

Broader study findings: No early post-infection timepoints were available in the study, which also included few convalescent patients.

The source of this sequence is a human donor who received a COVID-19 vaccine. Here the sequenced sample was CD4+ T cells from PBMCs cultured without peptide, taken after COVID-19 vaccination. V gene TRBV21-1 combines with J gene TRBJ2-5; TRBD1, the D gene given by the table, was not confirmed from the DNA. TRBV21-1 is a documented pseudogene. CDR3 amino acids: CASNLTGPRETQYF. In nucleotides, the CDR3 is TGTGCCAGCAATCTGACAGGGCCACGGGAGACCCAGTACTTC.